The entry below describes one T cell receptor beta chain. Which antigen it targets is not known. Per-base quality was not reported, and no clone a single base away is much larger than it. Using the deep immunoSEQ assay, multiplex PCR amplified TCR CDR3 regions from genomic DNA. For each cell subset, the extracted genomic DNA was distributed evenly across all wells of several immunoSEQ 96-well plates, and each plate served as one replicate. For sorted subsets, 200 to 250 ng of genomic DNA, equivalent to about 30,000 T cell genomes, went into each replicate PCR. Purified libraries were quantified with a Qubit 3.0 fluorometer, sized on a Bioanalyzer 2100, and re-quantified with the KAPA Library Quantification kit. Each immunoSEQ 96-well plate was sequenced on its own single-read 150-cycle Illumina NextSeq 550 flow cell. The authors' pipeline ran thus. The immunoSEQ output contained only junctional sequences without quality scores, so filtering could not match that applied to full-length reads. Sequences were annotated with PyIR, a Python wrapper for IgBLAST v1.9, using IMGT germline references to assign V/J genes and CDR3. Reads were filtered out if the reads had weak V/J assignments (E-value above 1e-6), no CDR3, stop codons, out-of-frame junctions, or ambiguous translated residues. V3J clonotypes were defined by identical inferred V gene, J gene, and CDR3 amino acid sequence. The percentage overlap between two repertoires was calculated by dividing the number of shared unique clonotypes by the size of the smaller repertoire. Richness of each repertoire was evaluated using RTK rarefaction, the Chao1 estimator, and Recon v2.1 estimates of unobserved clonotypes. For all TCRbeta clonotypes obtained by the gDNA method from several donors, generation probabilities were computed with OLGA. This immuneACCESS table, as held by TCRdb, lists in-frame sequences with V and J called but not all clones. Of the missing ones, under half trace to an unresolved V gene in checked studies; the others have no known cause. The V and J calls and clone size are taken from that table; D and trimming were inferred from the DNA. The sample contains about 2.5 million clones, 92% of them found a single time. The ten top clones hold around 0.4% of the sample.

Spanning cysteine to phenylalanine, the CDR3 consists of 15 amino acids. The retained sequence is limited to the CDR3, 45 bases, with the frame set at the first base. The CDR1 and CDR2 encoded by the germline V gene are LGHNA and YSLEER. Relative to germline, V is 0 bases shorter and J is 4 bases shorter, with 10 bases between their ends. This entry is derived from a study of shared clonotypes between healthy human individuals (dated by TCRdb to 2018 to 2021). Looking at the study overall: A couple of women and a few men aged 18 to 49 years were included in the cohort. To estimate repertoire size and how much clonotypes are shared between individuals, the study performed deep sequencing of blood TCR repertoires from roughly five healthy adults. To increase sequencing depth and limit assay-specific biases, TCR repertoire library preparation and sequencing were carried out by different laboratories using diverse techniques. For each donor, CD4 naive and CD4 memory were each run on three plates, CD8 naive on two plates, and CD8 memory on one plate. Per donor, leukapheresis produced somewhere between about 0.9 and 10 billion PBMCs. Points the paper makes about the study in general: Because the study included a small number of donors, the genetic and exposure-history diversity represented was limited. Naive subsets generally had larger estimated clonotype richness than memory subsets did. Pairwise subsampling led to the expectation that sequencing depth would affect the degree of clonotype sharing among donors. Compared with non-shared clonotypes, the clonotypes found in all four sorted-subset donors had higher generation probabilities. Sampling was restricted to blood, and TCR repertoires in tissues likely differ from the TCR repertoires found in blood. Sharing across a few donors was observed for about 5% of naive CD4, over 3% of naive CD8, about 2.3% of memory CD4, and approximately 0.41% of memory CD8 clonotypes. Incomplete sequencing was indicated by rarefaction of sorted-subset datasets, despite the large sequencing depth.

The donors were healthy, HIV-negative adults with no recently reported acute infections or vaccinations. All donors were Caucasian adults living in Nashville, Tennessee, USA. CD4+ T cells were enriched by magnetic negative selection, after which naive cells were positively selected on CD45RA and the negative fraction was taken as the memory subset. Blood was obtained by leukapheresis, after which PBMCs were separated by Ficoll-Histopaque density gradient centrifugation and cryopreserved in liquid nitrogen vapor phase. Analytical flow cytometry was used to check the purity and quantity of each magnetically sorted T cell population. Each sorted fraction had its genomic DNA isolated and then quantified by UV absorbance on a Nanodrop 2000c.

This TCR was recovered from a young man in good health. Some clones in this sample may be carry-over from other donors' samples. Material for sequencing was naive CD4+ T cells from PBMCs. The meaning of the sample's cell subset or site label: CD45RA+ positively selected. The chain is encoded by TRBV4-3 joined to TRBJ2-1, with TRBD2 tentatively as D gene (6 bases match). In nucleotides, the sequence is TGCGCCAGCAGCCAAGACCGGGACTCTTACAATGAGCAGTTCTTC. Its translation reads: CASSQDRDSYNEQFF.